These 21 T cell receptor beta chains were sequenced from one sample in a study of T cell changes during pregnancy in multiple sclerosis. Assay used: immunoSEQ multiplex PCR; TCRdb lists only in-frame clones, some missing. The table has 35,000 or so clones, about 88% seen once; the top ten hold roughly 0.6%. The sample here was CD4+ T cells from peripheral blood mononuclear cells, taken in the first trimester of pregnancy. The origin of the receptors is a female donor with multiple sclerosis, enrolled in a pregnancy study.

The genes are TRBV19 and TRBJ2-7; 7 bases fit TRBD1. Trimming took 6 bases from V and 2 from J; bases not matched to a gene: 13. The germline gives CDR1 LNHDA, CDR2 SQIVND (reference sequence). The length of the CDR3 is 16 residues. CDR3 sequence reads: CASSPNRLTGAYEQYF. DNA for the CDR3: TGTGCCAGTAGCCCTAACCGACTCACAGGGGCCTACGAGCAGTACTTC.

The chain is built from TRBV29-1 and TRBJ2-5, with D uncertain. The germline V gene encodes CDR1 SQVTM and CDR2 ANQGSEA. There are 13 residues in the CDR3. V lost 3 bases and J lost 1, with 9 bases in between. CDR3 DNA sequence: TGCAGCGTTGATTCTCCTAGCCAAGAGACCCAGTACTTC. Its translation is CSVDSPSQETQYF.

CDR3 nucleotide sequence: TGTGCCAGCAGCTCCCGGGACAGGGTCTTGCATGAGCAGTTCTTC. Its protein is CASSSRDRVLHEQFF. The chain employs TRBV5-4 and TRBJ2-1; 9 bases match TRBD1. Germline trimming cut 3 bases from V and 8 bases from J; bases unmatched to any gene: 9. Per the germline V gene, CDR1 is SGHNT and CDR2 is YYREEE (reference sequence). This CDR3 is built from 15 residues.

The CDR3 spells CAWTGRLPYGYTF. As DNA, the CDR3 is TGTGCCTGGACAGGGAGGCTTCCCTATGGCTACACCTTC. V usage is TRBV30 and J usage is TRBJ1-2, with a possible D match to TRBD1 (5 bases). The V gene's germline CDR1 is GTSNPN and CDR2 SVGIG (reference sequence). V was pared by 4 bases and J by 4 bases, with 13 bases between. The CDR3 covers 13 residues.

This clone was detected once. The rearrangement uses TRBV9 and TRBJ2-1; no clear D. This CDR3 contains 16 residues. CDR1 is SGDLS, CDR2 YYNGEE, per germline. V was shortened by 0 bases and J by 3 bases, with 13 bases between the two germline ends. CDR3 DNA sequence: TGTGCCAGCAGCGTAGGTATGGGTGCGGACTACAATGAGCAGTTCTTC. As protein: CASSVGMGADYNEQFF.

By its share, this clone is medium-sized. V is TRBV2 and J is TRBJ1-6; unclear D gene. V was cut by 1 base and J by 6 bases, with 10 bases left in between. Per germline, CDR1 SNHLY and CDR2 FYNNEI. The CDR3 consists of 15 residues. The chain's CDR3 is CASSEGRTTNSPLHF. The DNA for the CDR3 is TGTGCCAGCAGTGAAGGACGGACTACTAATTCACCCCTCCACTTT.

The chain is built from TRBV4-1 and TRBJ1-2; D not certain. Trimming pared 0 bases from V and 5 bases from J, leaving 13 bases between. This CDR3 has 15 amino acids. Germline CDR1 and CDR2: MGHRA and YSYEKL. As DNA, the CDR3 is TGCGCCAGCAGCCAAGAAAACAGAAACCCATATGGCTACACCTTC. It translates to CASSQENRNPYGYTF.

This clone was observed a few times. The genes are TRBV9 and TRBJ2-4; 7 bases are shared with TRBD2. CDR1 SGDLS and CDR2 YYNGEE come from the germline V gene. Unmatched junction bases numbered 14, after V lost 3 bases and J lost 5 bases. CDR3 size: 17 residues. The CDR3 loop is CASSAPSPFGGENIQYF. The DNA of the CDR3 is TGTGCCAGCAGCGCCCCTTCCCCCTTTGGGGGGGAAAACATTCAGTACTTC.

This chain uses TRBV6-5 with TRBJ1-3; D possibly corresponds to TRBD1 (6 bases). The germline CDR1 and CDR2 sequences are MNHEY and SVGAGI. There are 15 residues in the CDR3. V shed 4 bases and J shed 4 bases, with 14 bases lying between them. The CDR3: CASSLMGGPGNTIYF. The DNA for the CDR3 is TGTGCCAGCAGTTTGATGGGGGGGCCGGGAAACACCATATATTTT.

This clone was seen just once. CDR3 protein: CASSQLRDEGKSPLHF. The CDR3 DNA reads TGTGCCAGCAGCCAATTGCGGGATGAAGGGAAATCACCCCTCCACTTT. The V call is TRBV16, the J call TRBJ1-6; unclear D gene. Trimming stripped 1 base from V and 10 bases from J, with 17 bases between. Germline CDR1 and CDR2: KGHSY and FQNENV. This CDR3 contains 16 residues. The full variable domain, rest sourced from reference TRBV16 and TRBJ1-6, is GEEVAQTPKHLVRGEGQKAKLYCAPIKGHSYVFWYQQVLKNEFKFLISFQNENVFDETGMPKERFSAKCLPNSPCSLEIQATKLEDSAVYFCASSQLRDEGKSPLHFGNGTRLTVT.

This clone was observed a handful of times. CDR3 DNA sequence: TGTGCCAGCAGCAAAGCCGGCAGGGCCGGGGAGCTGTTTTTT. Its translation is CASSKAGRAGELFF. The gene calls are TRBV21-1 and TRBJ2-2; the DNA was not compared with TRBD1, the D call given in the table. TRBV21-1 counts as a pseudogene. This CDR3 is built from 14 residues.

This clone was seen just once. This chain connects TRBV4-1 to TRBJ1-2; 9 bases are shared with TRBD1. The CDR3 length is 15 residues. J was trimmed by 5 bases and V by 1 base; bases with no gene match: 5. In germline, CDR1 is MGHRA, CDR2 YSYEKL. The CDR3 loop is CASSQVPGTGYGYTF. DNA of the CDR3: TGCGCCAGCAGCCAAGTTCCAGGGACAGGGTATGGCTACACCTTC.

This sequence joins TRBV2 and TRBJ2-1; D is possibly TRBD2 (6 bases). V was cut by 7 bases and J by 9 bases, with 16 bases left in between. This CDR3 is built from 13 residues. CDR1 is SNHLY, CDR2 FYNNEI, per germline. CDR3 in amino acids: CASIPLGSGEQFF. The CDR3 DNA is TGTGCCAGCATTCCCCTCGGGAGTGGTGAGCAGTTCTTC.

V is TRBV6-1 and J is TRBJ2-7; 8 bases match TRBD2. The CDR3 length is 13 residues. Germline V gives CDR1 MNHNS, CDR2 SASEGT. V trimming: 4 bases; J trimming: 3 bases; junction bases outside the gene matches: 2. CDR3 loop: CASSALAGYEQYF. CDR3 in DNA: TGTGCCAGCAGTGCCCTAGCGGGCTACGAGCAGTACTTC.

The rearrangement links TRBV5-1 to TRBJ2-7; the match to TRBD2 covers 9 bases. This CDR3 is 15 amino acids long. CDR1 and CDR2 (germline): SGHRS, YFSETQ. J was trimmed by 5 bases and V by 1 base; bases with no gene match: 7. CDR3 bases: TGCGCCAGCAGCTTGACGGGCGGGGGGGGAAACGAGCAGTACTTC. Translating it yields CASSLTGGGGNEQYF.

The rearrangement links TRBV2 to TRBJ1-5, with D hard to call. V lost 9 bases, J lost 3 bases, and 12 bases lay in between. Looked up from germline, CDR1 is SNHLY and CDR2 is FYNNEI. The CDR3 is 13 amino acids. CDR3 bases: TGTGCCAGTGGTAGAGAGAACAATCAGCCCCAGCATTTT. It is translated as CASGRENNQPQHF.

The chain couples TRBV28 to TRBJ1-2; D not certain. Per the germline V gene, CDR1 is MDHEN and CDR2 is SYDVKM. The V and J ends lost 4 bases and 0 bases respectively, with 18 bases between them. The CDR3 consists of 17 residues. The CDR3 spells CASSSPGVLGSNYGYTF. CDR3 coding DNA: TGTGCCAGCAGTTCCCCCGGGGTTCTTGGTTCTAACTATGGCTACACCTTC.

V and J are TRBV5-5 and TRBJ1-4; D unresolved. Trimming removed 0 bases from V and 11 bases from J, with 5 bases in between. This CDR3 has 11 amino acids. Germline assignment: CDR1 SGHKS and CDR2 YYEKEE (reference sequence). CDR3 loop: CASSLDSKLFF. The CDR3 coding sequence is TGTGCCAGCAGCTTGGATTCTAAACTGTTTTTT. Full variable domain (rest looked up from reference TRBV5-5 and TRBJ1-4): DAGVTQSPTHLIKTRGQQVTLRCSPISGHKSVSWYQQVLGQGPQFIFQYYEKEERGRGNFPDRFSARQFPNYSSELNVNALLLGDSALYLCASSLDSKLFFGSGTQLSVL.

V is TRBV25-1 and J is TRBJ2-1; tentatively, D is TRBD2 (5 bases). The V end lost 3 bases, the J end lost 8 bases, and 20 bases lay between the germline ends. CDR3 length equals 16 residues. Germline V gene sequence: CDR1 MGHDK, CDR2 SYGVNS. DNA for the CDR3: TGTGCCAGCAGTGACCTGCCGGGCGGGCCTGGGGATGAGCAGTTCTTC. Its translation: CASSDLPGGPGDEQFF.

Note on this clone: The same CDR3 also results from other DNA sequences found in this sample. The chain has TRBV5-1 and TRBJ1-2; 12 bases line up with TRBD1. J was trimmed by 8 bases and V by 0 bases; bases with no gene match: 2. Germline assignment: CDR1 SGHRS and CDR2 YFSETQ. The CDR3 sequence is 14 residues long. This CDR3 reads CASSLAGTGGGYTF. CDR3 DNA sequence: TGCGCCAGCAGCTTGGCCGGGACAGGGGGCGGCTACACCTTC.

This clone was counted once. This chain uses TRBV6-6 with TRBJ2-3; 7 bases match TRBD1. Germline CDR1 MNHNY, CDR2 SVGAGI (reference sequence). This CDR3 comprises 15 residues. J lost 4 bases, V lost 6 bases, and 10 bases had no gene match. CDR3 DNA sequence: TGTGCCAGCAGCCAAACCAGGGGGATGGCAGATACGCAGTATTTT. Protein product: CASSQTRGMADTQYF.